This T cell receptor (beta chain) derives from a study of T-cell memory formation after mild COVID-19 (dated by TCRdb to the early 2020s). Background for the entire study: TCR sequence clusters from the two donors were largely donor specific. Longitudinal TCRalpha and TCRbeta repertoire sequencing tracked T-cell clones expanding and contracting after mild COVID-19 in two donors. The cohort was made up of two young adult volunteers, one female and one male, who were previously healthy.

Sequencer: Illumina NovaSeq 6000. cDNA libraries for TCRalpha and TCRbeta were prepared by 5'RACE using constant-segment primers, with sample barcodes and unique molecular identifiers added. RNA was extracted from every sample with Trizol reagent. The libraries were amplified in two PCR steps, and the second step added a second sample barcode and Illumina TruSeq adapters. Sequencing of the libraries was done on an Illumina NovaSeq, producing 2 x 150 bp paired-end reads. The original pipeline was this. With migec v1.2.7, reads were demultiplexed and then collapsed into UMI-guided consensus sequences. Using mixcr v2.1.11, the UMI consensuses were aligned to TRA and TRB V and J templates and assembled into clonotypes. Clonotypes were classified as expanded or contracted when called significant by both edgeR and NoisET, with noise models trained on biological replicates. For edgeR calls, the thresholds were a false discovery rate-adjusted p below 0.01 and a log2 fold-change of 1. PCA with hierarchical clustering of max-normalized trajectories of the 1000 most abundant clonotypes was used as exploratory dynamics analysis. Each responding clone was given a CD4 or CD8 phenotype based on the CD4+ and CD8+ repertoires, which had been sequenced separately. TCRdb applied fastp at Q25 and MiXCR to the public reads, then kept only in-frame beta chains. Every entry covers one CDR3 protein and lists the most common genes and DNA from its rows. The V and J calls and clone size come from TCRdb's table, not from the authors' own analysis. The sample table contains some 440,000 distinct CDR3 sequences; only one count was recorded for about 23% of them. The ten largest make up around an eighth of the sample.

Summary of the overall study and its limitations: Clones contracting from day 15 to 85 had balanced CD4/CD8 phenotypes, while a second wave expanding from day 15 to 37 was biased towards CD4+. Contracting CD4+ clones were located mainly in the CM and EM memory subsets, whereas CD8+ clones were found to be enriched in EMRA. Only two mild cases were covered by the study, and larger cohorts that include severe cases with pre-infection samples were considered necessary. Some responding clones were detected in pre-infection memory, suggesting pre-existing cross-reactive memory T cells joined the SARS-CoV-2 response. The second-wave clones that peaked on day 37 were not confirmed to be SARS-CoV-2 specific.

V loses 5 bases, J loses 0 bases, and the germline ends lie 14 bases apart. The cysteine opens and the phenylalanine closes a CDR3 of 16 amino acids. Here the CDR3 DNA is all that survives: 48 bases in frame from base 1. The CDR1 and CDR2 encoded by the germline V gene (reference sequence) are DFQATT and SNEGSKA. Ficoll-Paque density gradient centrifugation was used to isolate PBMCs. Concerning this clonotype itself: It lacks a known antigen. No much larger clone exists at a distance of one base, and base qualities are not known.

The clonotype comes from an adult woman who had mild COVID-19 (a few samples of this study predate the infection). The sample titles of this study are shuffled in the database, so cell type and time point are left out; the donor was told from shared clones. The chain links TRBV20-1 with TRBJ2-6; perhaps TRBD2 is the D gene, with 6 bases matching. Material for sequencing was PBMCs or a T cell subset sorted from them (not recorded which). Read as DNA, the sequence is TGCAGTGCTCGCGACGGGGGAAACTCTGGGGCCAACGTCCTGACTTTC. It translates to CSARDGGNSGANVLTF.